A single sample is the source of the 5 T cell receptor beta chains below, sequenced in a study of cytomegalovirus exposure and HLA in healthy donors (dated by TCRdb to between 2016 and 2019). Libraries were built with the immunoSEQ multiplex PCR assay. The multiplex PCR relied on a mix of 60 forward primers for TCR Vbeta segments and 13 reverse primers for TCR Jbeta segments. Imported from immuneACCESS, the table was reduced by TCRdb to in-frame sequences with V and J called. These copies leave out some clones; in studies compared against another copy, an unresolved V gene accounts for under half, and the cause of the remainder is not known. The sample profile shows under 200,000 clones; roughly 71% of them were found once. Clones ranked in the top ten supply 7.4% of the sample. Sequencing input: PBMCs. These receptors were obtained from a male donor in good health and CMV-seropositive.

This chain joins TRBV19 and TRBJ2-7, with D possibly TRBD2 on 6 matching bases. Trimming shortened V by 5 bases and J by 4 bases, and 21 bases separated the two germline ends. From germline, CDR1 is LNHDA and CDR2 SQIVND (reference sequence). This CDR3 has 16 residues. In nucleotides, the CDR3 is TGTGCCAGTAGTTCCCCTCCGGGAGTTGATGCGTACGAGCAGTACTTC. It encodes CASSSPPGVDAYEQYF.

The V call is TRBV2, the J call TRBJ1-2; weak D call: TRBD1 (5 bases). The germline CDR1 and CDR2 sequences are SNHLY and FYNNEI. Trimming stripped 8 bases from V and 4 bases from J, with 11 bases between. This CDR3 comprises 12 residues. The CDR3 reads CASLGHTYGYTF. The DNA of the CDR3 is TGTGCCAGCTTGGGGCATACCTATGGCTACACCTTC.

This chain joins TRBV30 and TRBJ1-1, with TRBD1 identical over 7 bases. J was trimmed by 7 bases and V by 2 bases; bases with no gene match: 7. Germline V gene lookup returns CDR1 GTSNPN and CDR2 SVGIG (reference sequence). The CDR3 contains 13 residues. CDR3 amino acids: CAWSQTRDSEAFF. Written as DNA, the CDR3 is TGTGCCTGGAGTCAAACCCGGGACAGTGAAGCTTTCTTT.

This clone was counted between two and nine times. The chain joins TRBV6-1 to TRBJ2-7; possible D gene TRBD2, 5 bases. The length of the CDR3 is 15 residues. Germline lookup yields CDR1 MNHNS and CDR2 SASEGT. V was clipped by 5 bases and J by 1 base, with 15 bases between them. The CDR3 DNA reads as TGTGCCAGCAGTCAAAGGACTGAACCTTCCTACGAGCAGTACTTC. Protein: CASSQRTEPSYEQYF.

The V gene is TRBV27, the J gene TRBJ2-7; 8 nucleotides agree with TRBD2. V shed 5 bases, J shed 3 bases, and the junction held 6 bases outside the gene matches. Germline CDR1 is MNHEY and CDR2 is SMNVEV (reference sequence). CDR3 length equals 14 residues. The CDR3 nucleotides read TGTGCCAGCAGTGCCCGGGGGGGCTACTACGAGCAGTACTTC. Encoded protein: CASSARGGYYEQYF.